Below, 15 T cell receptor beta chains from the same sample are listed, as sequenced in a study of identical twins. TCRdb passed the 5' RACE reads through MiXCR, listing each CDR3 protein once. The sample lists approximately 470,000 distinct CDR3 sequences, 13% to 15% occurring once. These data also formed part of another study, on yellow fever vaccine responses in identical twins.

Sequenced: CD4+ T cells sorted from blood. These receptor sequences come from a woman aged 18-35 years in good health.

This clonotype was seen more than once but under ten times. CDR3: CASSPTHPPDTQYF. The CDR3 coding sequence is TGTGCCAGCAGTCCGACTCACCCCCCAGATACGCAGTATTTT. The chain couples TRBV6-1 to TRBJ2-3; unclear D gene. This CDR3 region has 14 residues. Trimming cost V 5 bases and J 4 bases, with 13 bases left between them. CDR1 MNHNS and CDR2 SASEGT come from the germline V gene.

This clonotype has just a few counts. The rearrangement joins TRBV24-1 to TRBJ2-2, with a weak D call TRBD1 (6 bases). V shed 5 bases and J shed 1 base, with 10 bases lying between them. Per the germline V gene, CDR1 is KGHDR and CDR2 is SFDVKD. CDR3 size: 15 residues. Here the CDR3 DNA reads TGTGCCACCAGTGTGCAGGGGCTGAACACCGGGGAGCTGTTTTTT. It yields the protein CATSVQGLNTGELFF.

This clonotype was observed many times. CDR3 residues: CALSGAAYNEQFF. The CDR3 nucleotides read TGTGCCCTGTCGGGGGCCGCCTACAATGAGCAGTTCTTC. The chain couples TRBV7-9 to TRBJ2-1; the D gene could be TRBD1 or TRBD2 (6 bases each). Germline V CDR1 and CDR2: SEHNR, FQNEAQ (reference sequence). Trimming pared 11 bases from V and 2 bases from J, leaving 13 bases between. There are 13 residues in the CDR3.

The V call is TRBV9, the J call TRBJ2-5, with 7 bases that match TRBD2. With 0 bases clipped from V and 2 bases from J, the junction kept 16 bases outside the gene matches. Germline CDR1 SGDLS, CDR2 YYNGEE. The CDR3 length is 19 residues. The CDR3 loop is CASSVAMGRLTSTQETQYF. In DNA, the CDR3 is TGTGCCAGCAGCGTAGCGATGGGGCGCCTGACTAGCACTCAAGAGACCCAGTACTTC.

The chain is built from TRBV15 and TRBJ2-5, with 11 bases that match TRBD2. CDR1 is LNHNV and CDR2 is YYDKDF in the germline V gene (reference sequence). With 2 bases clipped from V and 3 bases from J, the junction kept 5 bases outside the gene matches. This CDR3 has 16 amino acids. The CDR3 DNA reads TGTGCCACCAGCAGAATAGTGACTAGCGGGGAAGAGACCCAGTACTTC. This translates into CATSRIVTSGEETQYF.

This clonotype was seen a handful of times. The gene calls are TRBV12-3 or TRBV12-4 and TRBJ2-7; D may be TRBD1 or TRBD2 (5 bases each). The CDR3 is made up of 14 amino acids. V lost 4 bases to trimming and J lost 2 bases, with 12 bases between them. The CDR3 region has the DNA TGTGCCAGCAGTTCGGACCGGGGCCCCTACGAGCAGTACTTC. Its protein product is CASSSDRGPYEQYF.

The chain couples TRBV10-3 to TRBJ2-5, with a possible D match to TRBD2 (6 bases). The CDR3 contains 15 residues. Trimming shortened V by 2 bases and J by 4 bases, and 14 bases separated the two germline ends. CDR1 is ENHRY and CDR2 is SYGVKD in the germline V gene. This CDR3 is CAISEGTGEAETQYF. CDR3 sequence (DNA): TGTGCCATCAGTGAGGGGACTGGGGAGGCAGAGACCCAGTACTTC.

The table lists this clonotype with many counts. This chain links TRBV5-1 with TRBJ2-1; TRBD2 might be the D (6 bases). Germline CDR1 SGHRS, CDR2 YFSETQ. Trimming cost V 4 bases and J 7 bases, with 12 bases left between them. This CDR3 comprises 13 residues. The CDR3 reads CASSLGLINEQFF. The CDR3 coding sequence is TGCGCCAGCAGCCTGGGACTCATAAATGAGCAGTTCTTC. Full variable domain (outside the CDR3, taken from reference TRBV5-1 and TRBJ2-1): KAGVTQTPRYLIKTRGQQVTLSCSPISGHRSVSWYQQTPGQGLQFLFEYFSETQRNKGNFPGRFSGRQFSNSRSEMNVSTLELGDSALYLCASSLGLINEQFFGPGTRLTVL.

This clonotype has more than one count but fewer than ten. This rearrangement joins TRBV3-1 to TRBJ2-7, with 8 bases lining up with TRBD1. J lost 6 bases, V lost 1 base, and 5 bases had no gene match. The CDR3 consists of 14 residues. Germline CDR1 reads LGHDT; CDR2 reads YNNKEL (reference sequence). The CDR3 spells CASSQAPDRAEQYF. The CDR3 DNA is TGTGCCAGCAGCCAAGCCCCGGACAGGGCCGAGCAGTACTTC.

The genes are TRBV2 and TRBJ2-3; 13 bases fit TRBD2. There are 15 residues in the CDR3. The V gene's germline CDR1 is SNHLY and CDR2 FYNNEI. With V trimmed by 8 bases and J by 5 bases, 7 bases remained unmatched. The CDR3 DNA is TGTGCCAGCCGGTCCAGGACTAGCGGGGGAGATACGCAGTATTTT. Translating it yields CASRSRTSGGDTQYF. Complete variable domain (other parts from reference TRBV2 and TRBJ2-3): EPEVTQTPSHQVTQMGQEVILRCVPISNHLYFYWYRQILGQKVEFLVSFYNNEISEKSEIFDDQFSVERPDGSNFTLKIRSTKLEDSAMYFCASRSRTSGGDTQYFGPGTRLTVL.

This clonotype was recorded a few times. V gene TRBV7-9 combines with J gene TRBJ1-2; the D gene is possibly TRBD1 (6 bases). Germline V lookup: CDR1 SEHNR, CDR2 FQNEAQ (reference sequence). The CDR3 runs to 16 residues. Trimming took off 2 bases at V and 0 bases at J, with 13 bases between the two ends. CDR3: CASSLTTGHSNYGYTF. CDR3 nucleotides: TGTGCCAGCAGCTTAACCACAGGGCACTCTAACTATGGCTACACCTTC.

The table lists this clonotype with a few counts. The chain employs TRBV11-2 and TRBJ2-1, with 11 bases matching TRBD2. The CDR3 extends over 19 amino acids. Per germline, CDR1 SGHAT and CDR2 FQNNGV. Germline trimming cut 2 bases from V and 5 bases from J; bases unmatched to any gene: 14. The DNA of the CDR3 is TGTGCCAGCAGCTTATTTGCCCAGGGACTAGCGGTGTCCAACAATGAGCAGTTCTTC. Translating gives CASSLFAQGLAVSNNEQFF.

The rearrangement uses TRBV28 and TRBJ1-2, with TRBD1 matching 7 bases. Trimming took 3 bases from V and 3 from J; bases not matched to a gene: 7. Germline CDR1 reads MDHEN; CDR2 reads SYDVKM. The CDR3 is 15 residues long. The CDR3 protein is CASSFGRGRDYGYTF. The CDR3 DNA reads TGTGCCAGCAGTTTTGGAAGGGGGCGCGACTATGGCTACACCTTC.

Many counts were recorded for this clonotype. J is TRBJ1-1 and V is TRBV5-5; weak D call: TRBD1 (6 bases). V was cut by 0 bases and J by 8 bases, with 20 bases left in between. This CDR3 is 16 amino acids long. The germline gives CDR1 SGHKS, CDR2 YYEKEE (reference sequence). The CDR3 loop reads CASSLEIQGRASEAFF. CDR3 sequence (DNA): TGTGCCAGCAGCTTGGAAATCCAGGGGCGCGCATCCGAAGCTTTCTTT.

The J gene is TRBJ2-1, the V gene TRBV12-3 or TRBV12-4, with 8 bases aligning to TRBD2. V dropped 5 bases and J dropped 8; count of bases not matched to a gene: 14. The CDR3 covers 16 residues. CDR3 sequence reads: CASSKTGTRGNHEQFF. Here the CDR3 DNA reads TGTGCCAGCAGTAAAACCGGGACTAGGGGGAACCATGAGCAGTTCTTC.